This T cell receptor beta chain derives from a study of cytomegalovirus exposure and HLA in healthy donors. Looked up from germline, CDR1 is SNHLY and CDR2 is FYNNEI. V lost 8 bases to trimming and J lost 5 bases, with 21 bases between them. The CDR3 contains 16 residues. The PCR was carried out with 60 Vbeta primers and 13 Jbeta primers. Repertoires were generated with immunoSEQ multiplex PCR, while TCRdb's copy carries only in-frame clones and drops some. Here the sample spans roughly 150,000 clones, around 75% being singletons. The gene calls are TRBV2 and TRBJ1-4, with D possibly being TRBD1 (5 bases). The sequenced material came from PBMCs. The source of this sequence is a male donor in good health and CMV-seronegative. The chain's CDR3 is CASSGSSGEGNEKLFF. CDR3 nucleotides: TGTGCCAGCTCTGGAAGTTCGGGGGAGGGGAATGAAAAACTGTTTTTT.